The T cell receptor beta chain under discussion was sequenced for a study of T cell responses to AZD1222 COVID-19 vaccine. General observations from the study: The donor group comprised mostly white British people and more females; the analysis possibly underestimated clonal diversity. Among vaccine-associated CD4 TCRs, coverage spanned spike, with dominance at 160-218 and 743-854. Spike-specific TCR repertoires showed rising breadth and depth after two AZD1222 doses.

Produced via immunoSEQ multiplex PCR; TCRdb's table is partial and in-frame only. The table has approximately 130,000 clones, roughly 82% seen once. Details on this clone: The antigen is unknown.

Germline loops: CDR1 MNHEY, CDR2 SMNVEV (reference sequence). This CDR3 has 14 amino acids. V lost 8 bases to trimming and J lost 2 bases, with 15 bases between them. This receptor was obtained from an adult who received the AZD1222 COVID-19 vaccine. The V gene is TRBV27, the J gene TRBJ1-2, with D possibly matching TRBD1 (5 bases). This specimen was peripheral blood, taken 28 days after the second AZD1222 dose. Here the CDR3 reads CASGLLGPNYGYTF. As DNA, the CDR3 is TGTGCCAGCGGCCTCCTGGGGCCGAACTATGGCTACACCTTC.